The next 6 T cell receptor beta chains were all read from a single sample in a study of T cell repertoires in cytomegalovirus infection. TCRdb independently ran MiXCR on the reads; one entry per CDR3 protein. The table shows about 200,000 distinct CDR3 sequences, with 8% to 10% occurring only once. The sequencing sample was made of PBMCs. These receptors all come from a human donor in good health (CMV status not recorded). Some clones in this sample may be carry-over from other donors' samples.

This clonotype has ten or more counts. This chain links TRBV7-2 with TRBJ1-2; no firm D call. The V and J ends lost 1 base and 2 bases respectively, with 11 bases between them. This CDR3 has 15 residues. Germline V CDR1 and CDR2: SGHTA, FQGNSA. CDR3 protein: CASSLGRAGNYGYTF. The CDR3 nucleotides read TGTGCCAGCAGCTTAGGAAGGGCTGGGAACTATGGCTACACCTTC.

The chain employs TRBV29-1 and TRBJ2-3, with TRBD2 matching over 13 bases. The germline V gene encodes CDR1 SQVTM and CDR2 ANQGSEA. The CDR3 loop spans 17 amino acids. Trimming removed 6 bases from V and 5 bases from J; junction bases left unmatched: 14. The CDR3 nucleotides are TGCAGCGTCCCAACCTGGACTAGCGGGAGTTTCGGAGATACGCAGTATTTT. Its translation: CSVPTWTSGSFGDTQYF.

This clonotype was found many times. J is TRBJ2-3 and V is TRBV19; D remains ambiguous. The germline CDR1 and CDR2 sequences are LNHDA and SQIVND (reference sequence). This CDR3 region has 14 residues. Trimming took 1 base from V and 3 from J, leaving 8 bases between them. The CDR3 here is CASSIVSQTDTQYF. The CDR3 nucleotides read TGTGCCAGTAGTATAGTATCACAGACAGATACGCAGTATTTT.

This clonotype has ten or more counts. The chain combines TRBV20-1 with TRBJ2-1; 10 bases align to TRBD2. Germline V gene data show CDR1 as DFQATT and CDR2 as SNEGSKA (reference sequence). The CDR3 covers 15 residues. J lost 8 bases, V lost 6 bases, and 13 bases had no gene match. CDR3 protein: CSANRPGLAMDEQFF. The CDR3 coding sequence is TGCAGTGCCAACAGACCGGGACTAGCGATGGATGAGCAGTTCTTC.

The chain is built from TRBV7-2 and TRBJ1-2; perhaps TRBD1 as D (5 bases). V lost 5 bases and J 3 bases, leaving 16 bases between the germline ends. CDR3 size: 15 residues. Per the germline V gene, CDR1 is SGHTA and CDR2 is FQGNSA. Here the CDR3 DNA reads TGTGCCAGCAGCAGCGCCCGGGGCTTTCACTATGGCTACACCTTC. This gives the protein CASSSARGFHYGYTF. Full variable domain (outside the CDR3, taken from reference TRBV7-2 and TRBJ1-2): GAGVSQSPSNKVTEKGKDVELRCDPISGHTALYWYRQSLGQGLEFLIYFQGNSAPDKSGLPSDRFSAERTGGSVSTLTIQRTQQEDSAVYLCASSSARGFHYGYTFGSGTRLTVV.

There are many counts of this clonotype. The rearrangement joins TRBV11-2 to TRBJ1-1; D remains unclear. The CDR3 runs 14 residues. Deletions cut 0 bases from V and 5 bases from J, with 10 bases between. The germline V gene has CDR1 SGHAT and CDR2 FQNNGV. The CDR3 here is CASSLDWGGTEAFF. In nucleotides, the CDR3 is TGTGCCAGCAGCTTAGATTGGGGTGGTACTGAAGCTTTCTTT.